These T cell receptor beta chains were read from a single sample in a study of PD-1 blockade in classical Hodgkin lymphoma. Profiled with immunoSEQ multiplex PCR; TCRdb holds only in-frame clones, not every one. The sample lists tens of thousands of clones, under 95% occurring once. The specimen was peripheral blood mononuclear cells (PBMCs). The receptors stem from a human donor with classical Hodgkin lymphoma. CDR3s leave out the opening cysteine and the closing phenylalanine or tryptophan. A D gene is named only where the DNA matches it firmly. Clone sizes are given selectively: once, few, many, or a class where the clone is expanded.

TRBV27	once	TRBJ1-1	TRBD1	ASFRDRGRNTEAF
TRBV15	-	TRBJ2-3	TRBD2	ATSRSTGGISTDTQY
TRBV19	-	TRBJ1-6	-	ASSMVGISPLH
TRBV7-8	-	TRBJ2-3	-	ASGSGRPTDTQY
TRBV29-1	-	TRBJ2-2	-	SVVVDGVRDSNTGELF
TRBV15	-	TRBJ1-3	-	ATSRDRARQDPNTIY
TRBV11-2	-	TRBJ2-3	-	ASSLEHTDTQY
TRBV6-6	-	TRBJ1-5	-	ASSYSQGGRPQH
TRBV6-1	-	TRBJ1-3	TRBD1	ASRDRGIGNTIY
TRBV19	-	TRBJ1-1	-	ASSIDINRITEAF
TRBV29-1	-	TRBJ2-5	TRBD2	SVERLAERETQY
TRBV4-1	-	TRBJ1-2	TRBD1	ASSRLQRTGNYGYT
TRBV7-6	once	TRBJ2-5	-	ASNVRETQY
TRBV29-1	few	TRBJ1-2	-	SVFQAVGGYT
TRBV7-2	once	TRBJ2-3	-	ASSFRGRATDTQY
TRBV27	few	TRBJ2-5	-	ASSLGGAAKTQY
TRBV19	-	TRBJ1-5	-	ASRGQGDQPQH
TRBV19	-	TRBJ2-1	-	ASSIYPGVNEQF
TRBV7-8	-	TRBJ2-1	-	ASSLSQNNEQF
TRBV11-2	-	TRBJ2-1	-	ASSLDPSIYNEQF
TRBV2	-	TRBJ1-5	TRBD1	ASSDLTGGQPQH
TRBV28	-	TRBJ2-1	TRBD2	ASSPSGGPYNEQF
TRBV19	-	TRBJ1-5	-	VSSMVGWDSNQPQH
TRBV9	once	TRBJ2-6	-	ASSVSSGANVLT
TRBV11-3	once	TRBJ2-1	TRBD1	ASTVSGQAESF
TRBV6-1	-	TRBJ2-4	-	ASSEGGIFDIQY
TRBV9	-	TRBJ1-4	-	ASSVGVQNEKLF
TRBV18	-	TRBJ2-2	-	ASSPDQELF
TRBV27	-	TRBJ2-1	-	ASSLQAASSYNEQF
TRBV4-2	-	TRBJ2-1	TRBD2	ASSQAGTSGPRQF
TRBV28	-	TRBJ1-2	-	ASSSVITNYGYT
TRBV2	-	TRBJ2-7	-	ASSGRESNEQY
TRBV6-6	-	TRBJ1-5	-	ASSYSAGRQPQH
TRBV30	-	TRBJ2-1	-	AWSPWGRGFENEQF
TRBV19	-	TRBJ2-3	-	ASSPRWIRGTDTQY
TRBV7-8	-	TRBJ2-7	TRBD1	ASSLRDRFYEQY
TRBV28	-	TRBJ2-5	TRBD2	ASSTLAGDETQY
TRBV11-3	-	TRBJ1-1	-	ASSFTGNTEAF
TRBV10-3	-	TRBJ1-1	-	AIRGSSRMNTEAF
TRBV6-4	-	TRBJ2-1	TRBD2	ASSLSAGGLNEQF
TRBV19	-	TRBJ1-1	-	ASRLDRRNTEAF
TRBV2	once	TRBJ1-2	-	ASSGGDYGYT
TRBV28	-	TRBJ2-4	-	ASSPQGGGNIQY
TRBV6-6	-	TRBJ1-2	-	ASSLPQEKGYT
TRBV6-1	once	TRBJ2-2	-	ASSEAVGPGELF
TRBV7-2	-	TRBJ2-5	-	ASSLAQHQETQY
TRBV5-1	-	TRBJ1-1	-	ASRQTGSNTEAF
TRBV11-2	-	TRBJ2-7	-	ASSFGTSLYEQY
TRBV11-3	-	TRBJ2-4	-	ASSRRRTSRVAKNIQY
TRBV29-1	-	TRBJ1-2	-	SVAEGVRSNYGYT
TRBV6-6	-	TRBJ1-2	TRBD1	ASRRDRGADGYT
TRBV2	-	TRBJ2-5	-	ASSLRGETQY
TRBV6-6	-	TRBJ1-5	-	ASTMGATNQPQH
TRBV19	-	TRBJ2-3	-	ASRTTHPRQTDTQY
TRBV10-3	once	TRBJ1-1	-	AISGSAQGLAF
TRBV9	-	TRBJ2-1	-	ASSVQSSENEQF
TRBV28	-	TRBJ1-4	TRBD1	ASLLYRGSGEKLF